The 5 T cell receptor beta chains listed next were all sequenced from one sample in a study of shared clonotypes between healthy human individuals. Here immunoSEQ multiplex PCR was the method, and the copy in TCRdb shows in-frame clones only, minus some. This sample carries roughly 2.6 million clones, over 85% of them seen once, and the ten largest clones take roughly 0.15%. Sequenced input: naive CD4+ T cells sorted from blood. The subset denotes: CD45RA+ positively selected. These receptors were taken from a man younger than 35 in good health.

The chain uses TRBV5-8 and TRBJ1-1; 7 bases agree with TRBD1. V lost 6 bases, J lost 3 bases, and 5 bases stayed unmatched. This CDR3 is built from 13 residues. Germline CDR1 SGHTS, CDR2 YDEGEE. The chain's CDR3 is CASNDRDHTEAFF. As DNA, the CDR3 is TGTGCCAGCAACGACAGGGACCACACTGAAGCTTTCTTT.

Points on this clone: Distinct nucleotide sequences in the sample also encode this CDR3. This chain's CDR3 is CASSAQGYTGELFF. The CDR3 DNA reads TGTGCCAGCAGTGCCCAGGGATATACCGGGGAGCTGTTTTTT. The V call is TRBV6-1, the J call TRBJ2-2; maybe TRBD1 (5 bases). Germline loops: CDR1 MNHNS, CDR2 SASEGT. The CDR3 runs to 14 residues. Trimming pared 4 bases from V and 5 bases from J, leaving 11 bases between.

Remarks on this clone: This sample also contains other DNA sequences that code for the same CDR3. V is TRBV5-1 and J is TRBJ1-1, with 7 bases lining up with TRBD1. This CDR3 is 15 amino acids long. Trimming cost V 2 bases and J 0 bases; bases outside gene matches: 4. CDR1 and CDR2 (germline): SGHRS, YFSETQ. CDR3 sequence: CASSLPTGLNTEAFF. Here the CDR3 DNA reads TGCGCCAGCAGCTTACCGACAGGGTTGAACACTGAAGCTTTCTTT.

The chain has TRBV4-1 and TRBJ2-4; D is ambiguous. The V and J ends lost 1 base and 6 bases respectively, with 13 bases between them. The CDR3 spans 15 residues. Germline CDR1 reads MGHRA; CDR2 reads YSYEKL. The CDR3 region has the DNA TGCGCCAGCAGCCAAGTGATCTCGGCAGGAAACATTCAGTACTTC. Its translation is CASSQVISAGNIQYF.

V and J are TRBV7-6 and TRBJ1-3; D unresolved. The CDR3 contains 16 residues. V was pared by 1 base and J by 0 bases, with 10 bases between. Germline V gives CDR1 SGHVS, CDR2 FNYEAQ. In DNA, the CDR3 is TGTGCCAGCAGCTTAGGTGCGGGTGACTCTGGAAACACCATATATTTT. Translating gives CASSLGAGDSGNTIYF.